These 7 T cell receptor beta chains came from one sample sequenced in a study of blood T cells in healthy people across ages. A second about 7 to 12 cycle PCR used barcoded and J-beta primers. TCRdb called the 5' RACE reads again in MiXCR, with one record for every CDR3 protein. Seen here are about 570,000 distinct CDR3 sequences, about 26% observed once, and the top ten hold about 3.3%. These records were also assigned to another study, of T cells of mothers and their children.

The sequenced sample was blood. The source of these receptors is a boy aged 2 to 10 in good health.

V gene TRBV10-3 combines with J gene TRBJ2-7, with D possibly being TRBD1 (5 bases). The CDR3 covers 12 residues. V was clipped by 8 bases and J by 5 bases, with 13 bases between them. Germline V gives CDR1 ENHRY, CDR2 SYGVKD. CDR3 DNA: TGTGCCATCGGCCCAGGGCTCGACGAGCAGTACTTC. It yields the protein CAIGPGLDEQYF.

This clonotype was seen a few times. An end of the junction differs from the germline gene, which may be a read error. In DNA, the CDR3 is TGTGCCAGCAGACGTAGCGGGGGGGCCCTCAATGAGCGGTTCTTC. This translates into CASRRSGGALNERFF. J is TRBJ2-1 and V is TRBV12-3 or TRBV12-4, with 11 bases aligning to TRBD2. The CDR3 is made up of 15 amino acids.

This chain uses TRBV3-1 with TRBJ1-2, with 7 bases lining up with TRBD1. V lost 2 bases, J lost 3 bases, and 3 bases stayed unmatched. This CDR3 is 14 amino acids long. The germline V gene has CDR1 LGHDT and CDR2 YNNKEL (reference sequence). The CDR3 loop reads CASSQRGRDYGYTF. The CDR3, as DNA: TGTGCCAGCAGCCAAAGGGGGCGCGACTATGGCTACACCTTC.

V and J are TRBV2 and TRBJ2-3; 14 bases align to TRBD2. This CDR3 region has 18 residues. Germline V gives CDR1 SNHLY, CDR2 FYNNEI. The V gene end was trimmed by 7 bases and the J gene end by 3 bases; junction bases not matched to a gene: 12. The CDR3 loop is CASNPPGTSGRMTDTQYF. CDR3 nucleotide sequence: TGTGCCAGCAACCCGCCCGGGACTAGCGGGAGAATGACAGATACGCAGTATTTT.

This clonotype showed up just a few times. The V gene is TRBV20-1, the J gene TRBJ1-1; D gene uncertain. The germline V gene has CDR1 DFQATT and CDR2 SNEGSKA (reference sequence). V was pared by 0 bases and J by 3 bases, with 5 bases between. CDR3 length equals 12 residues. Written as DNA, the CDR3 is TGCAGTGCTAGAGATGCGGACACTGAAGCTTTCTTT. It codes for CSARDADTEAFF.

This clonotype was seen a handful of times. The chain couples TRBV6-1 to TRBJ2-3; D remains unclear. Germline lookup yields CDR1 MNHNS and CDR2 SASEGT. V lost 0 bases to trimming and J lost 5 bases, with 6 bases between them. CDR3 length: 13 amino acids. CDR3 protein: CASSEAFVDTQYF. CDR3 in DNA: TGTGCCAGCAGTGAAGCGTTTGTAGATACGCAGTATTTT.

This clonotype was seen more than once but under ten times. The CDR3 loop reads CAISDRRQETQYF. The CDR3 coding sequence is TGTGCCATCAGTGACAGGCGCCAAGAGACCCAGTACTTC. V gene TRBV10-3 combines with J gene TRBJ2-5; no reliable D call. The CDR3 is made up of 13 amino acids. Trimming shortened V by 3 bases and J by 1 base, and 6 bases separated the two germline ends. Germline V gene sequence: CDR1 ENHRY, CDR2 SYGVKD.